The TCR beta chain under discussion was sequenced for a study of cytomegalovirus exposure and HLA in healthy donors. Study-level information: In a later analysis, the roughly 110 validation repertoires were reported to have used the same platform as the roughly 600 first-cohort repertoires. Study-wide results and caveats: Among TCR sequences, most were rare, though some public TCRs appeared in many donors. First-cohort TCR clusters were later found to tend to co-occur in the 120 or so validation repertoires. A list of 164 TCR beta chains associated with cytomegalovirus was given.

Regarding this clone: No antigen is known for it.

The CDR3 loop spans 13 amino acids. Germline V CDR1 and CDR2: SNHLY, FYNNEI. The V and J ends lost 6 bases and 5 bases respectively, with 13 bases between them. The protocol was immunoSEQ multiplex PCR, while the TCRdb copy is restricted to in-frame clones and leaves out a portion. The sample carries around 70,000 clones, about 93% recorded once. The source of this sequence is a woman in her late teens or twenties in good health and CMV-seronegative. J is TRBJ1-1 and V is TRBV2; maybe TRBD1 (5 bases). Input material: PBMCs. CDR3 sequence (DNA): TGTGCCAGCAGGACGGGGGGTTGGACTGAAGCTTTCTTT. Translating gives CASRTGGWTEAFF.